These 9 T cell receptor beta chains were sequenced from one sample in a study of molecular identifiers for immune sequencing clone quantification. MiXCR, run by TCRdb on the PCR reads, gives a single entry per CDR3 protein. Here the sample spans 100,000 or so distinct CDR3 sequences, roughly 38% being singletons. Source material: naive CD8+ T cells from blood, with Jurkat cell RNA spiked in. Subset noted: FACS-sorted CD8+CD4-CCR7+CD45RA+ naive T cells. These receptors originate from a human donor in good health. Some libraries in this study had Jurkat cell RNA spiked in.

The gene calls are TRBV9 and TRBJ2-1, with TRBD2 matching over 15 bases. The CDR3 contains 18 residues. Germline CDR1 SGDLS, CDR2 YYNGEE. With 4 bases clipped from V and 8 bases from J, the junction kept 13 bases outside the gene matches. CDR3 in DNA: TGTGCCAGCAGCTCCGGGACTAGCGGGAGGAGTCGGTACTATGAGCAGTTCTTC. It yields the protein CASSSGTSGRSRYYEQFF.

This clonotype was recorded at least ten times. CDR3 nucleotide sequence: TGCAGTGCTAGGGGCAGGGAGGCCTACGAGCAGTACTTC. Translating gives CSARGREAYEQYF. V usage is TRBV20-1 and J usage is TRBJ2-7, with D possibly matching TRBD2 (6 bases). With 3 bases removed from V and 2 bases from J, the gap between germline ends came to 11 bases. The CDR3 extends over 13 amino acids. Germline V gene lookup returns CDR1 DFQATT and CDR2 SNEGSKA (reference sequence).

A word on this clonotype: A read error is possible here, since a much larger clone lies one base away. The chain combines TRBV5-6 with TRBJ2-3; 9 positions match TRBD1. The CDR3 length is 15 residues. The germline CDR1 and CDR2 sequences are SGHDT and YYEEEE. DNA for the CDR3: TGTGCCAGCAGCTTGGGGACAGGGGACACAGATACGCTGTATTTT. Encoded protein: CASSLGTGDTDTLYF. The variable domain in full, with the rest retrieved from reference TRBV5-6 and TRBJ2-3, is DAGVTQSPTHLIKTRGQQVTLRCSPKSGHDTVSWYQQALGQGPQFIFQYYEEEERQRGNFPDRFSGHQFPNYSSELNVNALLLGDSALYLCASSLGTGDTDTLYFGPGTRLTVL.

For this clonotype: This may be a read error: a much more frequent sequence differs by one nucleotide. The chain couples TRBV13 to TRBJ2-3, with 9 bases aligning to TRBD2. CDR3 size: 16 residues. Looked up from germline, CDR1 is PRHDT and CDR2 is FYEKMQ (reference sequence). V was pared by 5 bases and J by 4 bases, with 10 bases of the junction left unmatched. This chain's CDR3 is CASSLRTSENADTQYF. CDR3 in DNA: TGTGCCAGCAGCCTCCGGACTAGCGAGAACGCAGATACGCAGTATTTT.

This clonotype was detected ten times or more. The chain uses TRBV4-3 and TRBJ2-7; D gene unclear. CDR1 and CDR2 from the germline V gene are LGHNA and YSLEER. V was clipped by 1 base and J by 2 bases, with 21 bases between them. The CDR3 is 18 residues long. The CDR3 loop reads CASSQAPGTGDIAYEQYF. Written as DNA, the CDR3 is TGCGCCAGCAGCCAAGCTCCAGGTACGGGCGATATTGCCTACGAGCAGTACTTC.

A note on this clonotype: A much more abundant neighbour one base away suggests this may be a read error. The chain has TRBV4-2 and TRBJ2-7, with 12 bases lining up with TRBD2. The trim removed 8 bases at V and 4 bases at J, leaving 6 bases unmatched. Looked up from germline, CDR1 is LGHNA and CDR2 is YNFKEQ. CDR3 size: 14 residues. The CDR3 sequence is CASGPGLAGYEQYF. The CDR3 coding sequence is TGTGCCAGCGGTCCGGGACTAGCGGGTTACGAGCAGTACTTC.

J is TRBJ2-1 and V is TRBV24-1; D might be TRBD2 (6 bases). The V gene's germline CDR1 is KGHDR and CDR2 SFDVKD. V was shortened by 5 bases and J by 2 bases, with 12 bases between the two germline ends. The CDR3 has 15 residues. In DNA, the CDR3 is TGTGCCACCAGTGTTCTAGGGACTGCCTACAATGAGCAGTTCTTC. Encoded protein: CATSVLGTAYNEQFF.

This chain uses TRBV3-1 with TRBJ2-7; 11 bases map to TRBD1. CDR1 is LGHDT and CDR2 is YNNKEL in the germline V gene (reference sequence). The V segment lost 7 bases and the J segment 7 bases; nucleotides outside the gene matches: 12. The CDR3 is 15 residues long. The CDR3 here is CASTSTPGTGGEQYF. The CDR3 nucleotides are TGTGCCAGCACCTCAACTCCCGGGACAGGGGGAGAGCAGTACTTC.

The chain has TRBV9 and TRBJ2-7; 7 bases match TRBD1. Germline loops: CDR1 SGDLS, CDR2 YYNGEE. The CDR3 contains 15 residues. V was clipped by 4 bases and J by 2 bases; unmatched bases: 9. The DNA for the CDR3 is TGTGCCAGCAGCTCCAGGGACAGTCCCCCCTACGAGCAGTACTTC. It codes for CASSSRDSPPYEQYF.